The clone carrying this T cell receptor beta chain has only a few counts. Its antigen remains unknown. These data belong to a study of post-analysis software for immune sequencing data. About the study: The courses of disease that were included comprised relapsing-remitting, secondary progressive and progressive-relapsing multiple sclerosis.

The length of the CDR3 is 13 residues. The V and J ends lost 5 bases and 3 bases respectively, with 10 bases between them. General study points: Strong co-clustering by F measure was seen for same-batch samples. Compared with controls, patients showed significantly lower normalized Chao1 diversity. The study found TRBV5-6, TRBV5-1 and TRBV20-1 among roughly 5 TRBV segments more frequent in patients than controls.

Included in the TCR beta cDNA libraries were unique molecular identifiers. Via MiXCR, TCRdb re-called the PCR reads, giving one row per CDR3 protein. Here the sample spans about half a million distinct CDR3 sequences, roughly 45% being singletons. Sequencing input: blood. The V call is TRBV12-3 or TRBV12-4, the J call TRBJ1-1; D is unresolved. The TCR comes from a girl aged 10-17 years with multiple sclerosis. CDR3 DNA: TGTGCCAGCAGTCCCCGGGCGGACACTGAAGCTTTCTTT. This encodes CASSPRADTEAFF.